This T cell receptor (beta chain) was retrieved from a study of human T cells and chemical hapten exposure. TCRdb re-called the RACE reads with MiXCR, one entry per CDR3 protein. Of 70,000 to 90,000 distinct CDR3 sequences listed, 8% to 13% were seen once; the top ten hold around 4.7%. The V gene lost 6 bases and the J gene lost 3 bases, with 14 bases spanning the gap. The CDR3 is 15 residues long. The V gene's germline CDR1 is WSHSY and CDR2 SAAADI. Note on this clonotype: This sequence may be a read error, since a much larger clone differs from it by one base.

Specified time point: patch test 2, 6 weeks after DPC sensitization. Treatment described: therapeutic diphenylcyclopropenone sensitization with weekly scalp DPC. The chain combines TRBV10-2 with TRBJ2-2; perhaps TRBD2 as D (6 bases). Source: whole blood, taken in connection with sensitization to the hapten diphenylcyclopropenone (DPC). The sequence was obtained from a woman aged 45-59 years with alopecia areata. Some clones in this sample may be carry-over from other donors' samples. The CDR3 DNA reads TGCGCCAGCAGCACCCTAGCGCCGTACACCGGGGAGCTGTTTTTT. Translating it yields CASSTLAPYTGELFF.